This T cell receptor (beta chain) was documented in a study of blood T cell repertoires in COVID-19. Germline V CDR1 and CDR2: SGHAT, FQDESV (reference sequence). This CDR3 has 14 amino acids. V gave up 5 bases and J gave up 5 bases, with 16 bases separating them. In the authors' methods: Quantification of nucleated cells was approximated via reference gene primer amplification. Clones were sequenced by immunoSEQ multiplex PCR, and TCRdb holds only the in-frame ones, with some missing. V and J calls and clone size come straight from that table; D and trimming were deduced from the DNA. The sample lists about 100,000 clones, almost 80% occurring once.

The source is a woman in her 70s with acute or convalescent COVID-19. The specimen sequenced was peripheral blood. V is TRBV11-1 and J is TRBJ2-7; D is uncertain. CDR3 amino acids: CASSLSTFLNEQYF. CDR3 nucleotide sequence: TGTGCCAGCAGCCTATCCACCTTTTTAAACGAGCAGTACTTC.